The present entry profiles one T cell receptor beta chain with its context. Its antigen remains undetermined. No quality values exist for individual bases; no much larger clone is one base distant. These data originate in a study of cytomegalovirus exposure and HLA in healthy donors (dated by TCRdb to about 2017). Some background on the complete study: An earlier analysis of about 530 of the donors reported 250 to 350 Gb of sequence data and approximately 120 million unique TCR beta sequences obtained from 180 million or so T cells. About 300 gigabases of sequencing data and approximately 85 million unique TCR sequences were included in an early release covering about 600 HLA-typed donors. Of the roughly 400 genotyped donors, approximately 82% fell in the genetic ancestry cluster associated with self-reported Caucasian donors. The study aimed to test whether cataloging public T cell receptors could reveal signatures of past pathogen exposure. Using immunosequencing, the study profiled T cell repertoires from around 670 subjects and related those repertoires to cytomegalovirus serostatus. Along with the approximately 670-subject first cohort, a separate validation cohort of over a hundred different subjects was used. The study combined high-throughput TCR immunosequencing, statistical association of individual TCRs with disease status, and machine learning to predict cytomegalovirus infection status. A later analysis re-analyzed previously published TCR beta repertoires from about 600 donors and added high-resolution HLA genotyping to study TCR occurrence patterns. Rather than drawing on any new phenotypic data, the later analysis identified candidate immune exposures from TCR beta sequences and the way those sequences occurred across donors. To decide whether each TCR beta V gene segment behaved as functional or pseudogenic, an earlier analysis of some 600 of the donors relied on high-throughput TCR beta sequencing. Alongside the repertoire data, information on donor age, sex, ethnicity and CMV serostatus was compiled. A later genetic analysis used genome-wide SNP genotypes for about 60% of the roughly 700 donors, treating that subset as a discovery cohort. Every discovery cohort repertoire had been produced on one sequencing platform. HLA typing covered class I and class II loci at four-digit resolution. Typing coverage differed by locus: A, B, C, DRB1 and DQB1 were typed in about 629-630 donors, DQA1 in 500 to 550, DPA1 in around 600, and DPB1 in around 490. Four or five DR-DQ haplotypes were handled as single units for association and clustering because linkage in the cohort was strong. Across 398 genotyped donors of the cohort, an average of approximately 240,000 unique TCR beta nucleotide sequences per donor were sequenced, and roughly 20% of those sequences were non-productive. The study at large found these results: When HLA alleles, especially DR and DQ, strongly co-occurred, TCR associations were difficult to assign to individual alleles. A cluster of highly shared sequence variants was judged likely to represent a technical artifact of the sequencing pipeline. Sequencing depth was assumed to be roughly uniform across donors in the presence/absence analyses, though that assumption may not hold. In a later analysis, several top co-occurrence clusters were reported to appear linked to parvovirus B19, influenza, CMV and Epstein-Barr virus. A later genetic analysis associated a missense DCLRE1C variant with V-gene and J-gene trimming of TCR beta chains, and an independent cohort replicated the association. In a later analysis, most CMV-associated TCR beta chains were found to appear HLA-restricted, with HLA associations seemingly driven largely by CMV exposure. An earlier analysis of 587 of the donors showed that most TCR beta V segments appeared in productive rearrangements either about 90% or about 30% of the time, which broadly matched IMGT annotations. Most TCR sequences were seen in very few donors, while some public TCRs were found in many individuals. Compared with the approximately 670-donor mean, donors in an Asian-associated ancestry cluster had fewer N-insertions in productive TCRs, according to a later genetic analysis. This cohort had only TCR beta chains sequenced, and the lack of alpha or paired-chain data limited which features could be detected. Correlated functional status among segregating V segments might reflect linkage disequilibrium, but an unknown experimental factor could not be ruled out. A later analysis associated about 16,000 TCR beta sequences with specific HLA alleles at a false discovery rate of 0.05. It was suggested by the authors that the approach could potentially be generalized to other disease states and immunological phenotypes. A few of the identified cytomegalovirus-associated TCR beta chains were confirmed in vitro to be specific for cytomegalovirus antigens. The only immune exposure information available for the cohort was CMV serostatus. A further reported finding was that TCR beta sequences accurately predicted the HLA-A and HLA-B alleles for most subjects in the first cohort. The 87-base-pair reads could not distinguish some IMGT-functional V segments, including TRBV6-2 and TRBV6-3, so those segments were excluded. In a later analysis, HLA-associated TCR beta chains were found to be more clonally expanded and to have lower generation probabilities than equally common non-associated chains. Cytomegalovirus status was reported to be diagnosed by the classifier with high specificity and sensitivity in both the original and validation cohorts. According to a later analysis, TCR association rates differed among HLA loci, with DRB1 alleles showing the most associated TCRs and HLA-C alleles showing the fewest. The earlier analysis of about 600 of the donors excluded over 15 rarely observed V segments, including chromosome 9 orphons, because counts were too low. Because some donors lacked HLA typing at each locus, the association tests relied only on the typed subset. The study gave a list of 150 to 200 TCR beta chains associated with cytomegalovirus.

Library preparation used the immunoSEQ multiplex PCR assay. A mixture of 60 forward primers for TCR Vbeta segments and 13 reverse primers for TCR Jbeta segments was used in the multiplex PCR. The CDR3 region of rearranged TCR beta genes was amplified from genomic DNA with a multiplex PCR assay. The Illumina HiSeq System was used to sequence the amplified TCR beta libraries as 87-base-pair reads. The source study handled its data this way. Across the roughly 670 repertoires, a later analysis counted tens of millions of unique TCR beta chains, roughly 11 million of which were shared by at least two donors. Raw reads were error-corrected and collapsed into unique sequences by a nearest-neighbor algorithm in which closely related sequences were merged to remove PCR and sequencing errors. Alignment of CDR3 sequences to IMGT reference sequences was used to assign V, D and J gene segments. For a sequence to be retained, at least a six-nucleotide match to both a V gene segment and a J gene segment was required. A rearrangement counted as productive if the CDR3 had no stop codons and remained in frame with V and J, and every other rearrangement counted as non-productive. Following IMGT convention, CDR3 was defined as the stretch from the second conserved V-encoded cysteine up to the conserved J-encoded phenylalanine. The earlier analysis of about 590 of the donors excluded sequences that lacked an unambiguous match to a single V gene segment. An earlier analysis of a few hundred of the donors classified V segments as functional when productive rearrangements were above 56.7% and as segregating when the standard deviation between donors was above 5%. A statistical classification framework was built for diagnosing cytomegalovirus status from the catalog of TCR beta chain sequences. A later analysis assigned V and J genes by comparing TCR nucleotide sequences with IMGT/GENE-DB human TR gene sequences. In a later analysis, CDR3 sequences and most-parsimonious VDJ recombination scenarios were assigned using the TCRdist pipeline. In a later analysis, every TCR beta chain was defined by the combination of its CDR3 amino acid sequence and its V-gene family, and reads without a unique V-gene family were dropped. In a later analysis, 450 to 600 highly shared, low-generation-probability nucleotide sequences were removed to address suspected cross-contamination and a sequencing artifact. For each public chain, a later analysis derived a clonal expansion index from normalized ranks of inferred template counts within each repertoire. A later analysis computed generation probabilities with a VDJ recombination model fitted to out-of-frame rearrangements, and checked the results against IGoR. In a later analysis, TCR-TCR, TCR-HLA and TCR-CMV co-occurrence was scored with hypergeometric tests, and a repertoire-size bias correction was applied to TCR pairs. In a later analysis, false discovery rates were estimated by permuting HLA or CMV assignments 20 times. A later analysis grouped co-occurring TCRs with DBSCAN, adding TCRdist sequence similarity when clustering within HLA-allele-positive subsets. Repertoires with fewer than 30,000 or more than 120,000 public chains were left out of co-occurrence clustering, as were a few repertoires with anomalous nucleotide sharing. TCRdb limited this immuneACCESS table to in-frame rearrangements with V and J called. A share of clones is missing; checked studies link under half to unresolved V genes, and the rest is unexplained. V, J and clone size were drawn from that table, and D and trimming were deduced from the DNA. The sample table lists roughly 150,000 clones, roughly four fifths of them with a count of one. The top ten clones comprise approximately 1% of the sample.

The cohort comprised 666 healthy bone marrow donors. All cohort members were sampled while nominally healthy, although unrecorded immune exposures were likely present. The donor was CMV seronegative and belonged to the group of over 300 seronegative cohort members. A peripheral blood sample was provided by each donor, and peripheral blood mononuclear cells were used for TCR beta sequencing. The Qiagen DNeasy Blood Extraction Kit was used to extract genomic DNA from the blood cell samples. Trimming removed 4 bases from V and 3 bases from J, leaving 11 bases between the germline ends. The germline V gene supplies CDR1 SGHVS and CDR2 FNYEAQ. From the cysteine through the phenylalanine, the CDR3 covers 14 amino acids. Of the read, only the CDR3 DNA is kept; its 42 bases are in frame from base 1.

The sample was PBMCs. The clonotype was recovered from a woman in her 40s in good health and CMV-seronegative. The rearranged chain carries TRBV7-6 and TRBJ2-3; the D segment cannot be called with confidence. The nucleotide sequence is TGTGCCAGCAGCTCCCCAGGCCATACAGATACGCAGTATTTT. This sequence encodes CASSSPGHTDTQYF.